Listed below are T cell receptor beta chains from one sample, sequenced in a study of persistence of HIV-infected CD4 T cells. Their target antigens are unknown. Profiling relied on immunoSEQ multiplex PCR, and the TCRdb table lists in-frame clones only, not all of them. The sample holds approximately 35,000 clones, 82% seen once. Here the sequenced sample was cultured CD4+ T cells from PBMCs, taken from a patient who received antiretroviral therapy. The receptors stem from an adult with HIV. The donor label of this sample is uncertain. CDR3s leave out the opening cysteine and the closing phenylalanine or tryptophan. Fields, in order: V gene, CDR3 protein.

v_call: TRBV6-5
cdr3_aa: ASSQGTGAVTQY

v_call: TRBV14
cdr3_aa: ASSPMGRTSGYNEQF

v_call: TRBV13
cdr3_aa: ASSPPGTGGYNEQF

v_call: TRBV27
cdr3_aa: ASSLGTENHRFYNEQF

v_call: TRBV2
cdr3_aa: ASRQSSYEQY

v_call: TRBV24-1
cdr3_aa: ATSDHNGQPGELF

v_call: TRBV9
cdr3_aa: ASSADLGTEAF

v_call: TRBV6-5
cdr3_aa: ASSYSSAGSYNEQF

v_call: TRBV7-2
cdr3_aa: ASSLGRVWGYT

v_call: TRBV2
cdr3_aa: ASSDRTPPNTEAF

v_call: TRBV18
cdr3_aa: ASSPRGETQY

v_call: TRBV6-2/TRBV6-3
cdr3_aa: ASSYSDGLGVVYQPQH

v_call: TRBV7-2
cdr3_aa: ASSFSPTDTQY

v_call: TRBV18
cdr3_aa: ASSPPSAGVHTGNTIY

v_call: TRBV19
cdr3_aa: ASTPGRGGRQPQH

v_call: TRBV29-1
cdr3_aa: SVEAPGAKNIQY

v_call: TRBV7-3
cdr3_aa: ASSSNLGTEAF

v_call: TRBV6-1
cdr3_aa: ASSGTRGTGELF

v_call: TRBV5-3
cdr3_aa: ARSQTSGDSSSTDTQY

v_call: TRBV30
cdr3_aa: AWTPRTGYGYT

v_call: TRBV28
cdr3_aa: ASSRASTGGRGYT

v_call: TRBV30
cdr3_aa: AWSVAVVLSSPLH

v_call: TRBV6-4
cdr3_aa: ASSEGGGNQPQH

v_call: TRBV5-1
cdr3_aa: ASSMDREGNEQF

v_call: TRBV7-2
cdr3_aa: ASSLGGGRVERGYT

v_call: TRBV5-1
cdr3_aa: ASSPQHDEQY

v_call: TRBV18
cdr3_aa: ASSPLTSEAF

v_call: TRBV30
cdr3_aa: AWRKLLYQETQY

v_call: TRBV30
cdr3_aa: AWTQRGRLNQPQH

v_call: TRBV10-1
cdr3_aa: ASGLSGGAHEQF

v_call: TRBV13
cdr3_aa: ASSPGRESNEQF

v_call: TRBV7-9
cdr3_aa: ASRPKGKTGSSYNEQF

v_call: TRBV10-2
cdr3_aa: ASSESKSDTQY

v_call: TRBV7-9
cdr3_aa: ASSLSVGQPYNGQF

v_call: TRBV4-2
cdr3_aa: ASSQVTGRSNEQF

v_call: TRBV30
cdr3_aa: AWSVQNTQY

v_call: TRBV19
cdr3_aa: ASSVYVLATQY

v_call: TRBV19
cdr3_aa: ASSTGTISGNQPQH

v_call: TRBV7-9
cdr3_aa: ASSQDAGVRAF

v_call: TRBV2
cdr3_aa: ASRVDTYEQY

v_call: TRBV19
cdr3_aa: ASSIDQGDGYT

v_call: TRBV19
cdr3_aa: ASSSDSPRAY